This TCR beta chain emerged from a study of OX40 agonist ivuxolimab in advanced cancers. The study's findings and limits: At 0.1 to 3.0 mg/kg, CD4+ and CD8+ blood T cells expanded clonally by week 6.

As for this clone: Antigen: not known.

Blood specimens came from baseline, cycle 4 day 1, and cycle 7 day 1. The assay was immunoSEQ multiplex PCR, and TCRdb's table has in-frame clones only and misses some. The sample lists more than 35,000 clones, 60% to 85% occurring once. Material: CD4+ or CD8+ T cells sorted from blood, obtained in a trial of the OX40 agonist ivuxolimab. The receptor was derived from an adult with an advanced solid tumor such as melanoma, head and neck, liver or kidney cancer.

The CDR3 sequence is CASSTRTGDLVTEAFF. DNA of the CDR3: TGTGCCAGCAGCACCCGGACAGGGGATTTGGTCACTGAAGCTTTCTTT. The chain carries TRBV5-6 and TRBJ1-1; TRBD1 agrees at 9 bases. The junction had 11 bases not matched to a gene; V was cut back by 4 bases and J by 4 bases. CDR3 size: 16 residues. CDR1 SGHDT and CDR2 YYEEEE come from the germline V gene.